The following is a T cell receptor (beta chain) sequence with its context. What it binds is not known. These data originate in a study of shared clonotypes between healthy human individuals. CDR1 is SGHAT, CDR2 FQNNGV, per germline. The CDR3 loop spans 14 amino acids. Trimming pared 1 base from V and 3 bases from J, leaving 10 bases between. Libraries were prepared by immunoSEQ multiplex PCR; TCRdb keeps only in-frame clonotypes and omits some of them. In the table there are roughly 2 million clones, more than 90% of which are singletons. Findings and limits, study-wide: Among donors, clonotype sharing was expected to be affected by sequencing depth.

The sequenced material came from naive CD4+ T cells sorted from blood. Regarding subset: CD45RA+ positively selected. The chain uses TRBV11-2 and TRBJ2-7, with unresolved D. The receptor's source is a man aged 18-30 years in good health. CDR3 coding DNA: TGTGCCAGCAGCTTAGTTGTGGGAATCTACGAGCAGTACTTC. Its protein is CASSLVVGIYEQYF.